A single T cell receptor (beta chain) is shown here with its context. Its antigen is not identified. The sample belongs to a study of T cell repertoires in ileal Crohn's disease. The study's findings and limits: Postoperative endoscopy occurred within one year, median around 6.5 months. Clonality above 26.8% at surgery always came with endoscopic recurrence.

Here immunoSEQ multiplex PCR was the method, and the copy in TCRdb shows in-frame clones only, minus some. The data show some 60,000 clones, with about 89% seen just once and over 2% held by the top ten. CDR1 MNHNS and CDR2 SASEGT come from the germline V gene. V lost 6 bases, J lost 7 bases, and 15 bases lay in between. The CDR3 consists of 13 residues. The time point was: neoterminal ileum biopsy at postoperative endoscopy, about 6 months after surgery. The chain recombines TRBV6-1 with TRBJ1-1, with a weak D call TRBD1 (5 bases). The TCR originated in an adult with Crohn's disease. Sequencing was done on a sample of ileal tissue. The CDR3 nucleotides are TGTGCCAGCAGAAGCCAGGGAAACTTTGAAGCTTTCTTT. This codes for CASRSQGNFEAFF.